This T cell receptor beta chain was documented in a study of control samples from healthy donors and cancer patients. Profiled with immunoSEQ multiplex PCR; TCRdb holds only in-frame clones, not every one. The data contain about 160,000 clones, just over 95% of them singletons. From germline, CDR1 is MDHEN and CDR2 SYDVKM. The CDR3 contains 14 residues. V was clipped by 5 bases and J by 1 base; unmatched bases: 5. The sequence came from a woman younger than 45 in good health. Sequenced material: blood. This chain joins TRBV28 and TRBJ2-7; TRBD1 agrees at 7 bases. In DNA, the CDR3 is TGTGCCAGCAGTCAACAGGGGCCTTCCTACGAGCAGTACTTC. The encoded protein is CASSQQGPSYEQYF.